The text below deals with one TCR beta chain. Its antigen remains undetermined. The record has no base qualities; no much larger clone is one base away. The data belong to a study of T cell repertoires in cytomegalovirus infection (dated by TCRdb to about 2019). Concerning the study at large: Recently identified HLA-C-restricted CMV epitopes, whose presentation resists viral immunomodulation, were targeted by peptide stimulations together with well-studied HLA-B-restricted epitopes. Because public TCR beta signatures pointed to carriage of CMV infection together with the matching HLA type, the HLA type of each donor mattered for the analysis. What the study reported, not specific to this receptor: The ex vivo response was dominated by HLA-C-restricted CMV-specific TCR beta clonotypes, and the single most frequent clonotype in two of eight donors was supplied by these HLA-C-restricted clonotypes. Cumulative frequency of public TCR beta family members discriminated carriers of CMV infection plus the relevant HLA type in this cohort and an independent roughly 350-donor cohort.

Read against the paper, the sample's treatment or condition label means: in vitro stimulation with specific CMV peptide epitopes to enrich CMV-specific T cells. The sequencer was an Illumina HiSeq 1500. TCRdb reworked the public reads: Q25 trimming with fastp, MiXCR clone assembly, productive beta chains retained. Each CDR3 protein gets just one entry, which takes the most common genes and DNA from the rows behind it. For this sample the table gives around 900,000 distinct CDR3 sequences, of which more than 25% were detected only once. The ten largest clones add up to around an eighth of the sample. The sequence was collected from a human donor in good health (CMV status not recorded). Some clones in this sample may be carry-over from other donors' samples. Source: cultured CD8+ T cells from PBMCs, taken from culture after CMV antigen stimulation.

The DNA reads TGTGCCAGTAGTACCCCCCGGCTCCCCGGCTATGGCTACACCTTC. Its translation reads: CASSTPRLPGYGYTF. The chain couples TRBV19 to TRBJ1-2; no D segment can be confidently identified. The CDR3, cysteine through phenylalanine, is 15 amino acids long. Only CDR3 DNA is held: 45 bases, read in frame from base 1. Between the V and J ends, shortened by 4 bases and 4 bases respectively, the junction contains 16 bases. Sequences LNHDA (CDR1) and SQIVND (CDR2) are obtained from the germline V gene (reference sequence).